Below, one T cell receptor (beta chain) is given with its context. Antigen specificity is unknown. This sample is drawn from a study of memory CD8 T cells in hepatitis C reinfection. Overall study context: HCV reinfection: RNA-positive following two negative tests at least 60 days apart. Pre-reinfection samples were taken 55 to 20 weeks before detection.

This CDR3 contains 16 residues. The J segment lost 1 base and the V segment lost 3 bases, leaving 4 bases of the junction unmatched. Germline V gene sequence: CDR1 LNHDA, CDR2 SQIVND (reference sequence). TCRdb's table, derived via immunoSEQ multiplex PCR, lists solely in-frame clones and lacks some. The sample lists 50,000 or so clones; 85% to 90% were seen once. Time point of the sample: pre-reinfection, 55 to 20 weeks before reinfection detection. The sorted cells went straight to TCR sequencing with no prior in vitro expansion. Control naive CD8 T cells came from a couple of donors at all three reinfection time points. Overall study results and limits: Only four to six donors prevented definitive conclusions about public clonotypes.

The sequence was obtained from a man aged 18 to 35 with hepatitis C virus infection. Specimen: naive CD8+ T cells sorted from blood. The gene calls are TRBV19 and TRBJ1-1; 11 bases are a match to TRBD1. CDR3 nucleotide sequence: TGTGCCAGTAGTATTTGGACAGGGGGCCGGAACACTGAAGCTTTCTTT. Amino acids: CASSIWTGGRNTEAFF.